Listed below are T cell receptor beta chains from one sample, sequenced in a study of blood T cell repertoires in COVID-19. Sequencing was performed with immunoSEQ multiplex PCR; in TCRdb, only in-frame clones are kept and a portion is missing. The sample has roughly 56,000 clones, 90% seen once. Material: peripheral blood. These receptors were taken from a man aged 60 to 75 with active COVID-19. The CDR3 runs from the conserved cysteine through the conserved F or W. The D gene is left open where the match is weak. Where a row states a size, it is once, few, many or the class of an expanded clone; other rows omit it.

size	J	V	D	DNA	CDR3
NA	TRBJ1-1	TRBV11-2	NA	TGTGCCAGCAGCTTAGAGGGAGGCACTGAAGCTTTCTTT	CASSLEGGTEAFF
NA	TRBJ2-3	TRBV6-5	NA	TGTGCCAGCAGGCGGAGGGGCACAGATACGCAGTATTTT	CASRRRGTDTQYF
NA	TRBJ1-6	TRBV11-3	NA	TGTGCCAGCAGCGAGGGACTATCTAATTCACCCCTCCACTTT	CASSEGLSNSPLHF
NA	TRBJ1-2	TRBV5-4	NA	TGTGCCAGCAGCCCTTATACAAGAACTACTGGCTACACCTTC	CASSPYTRTTGYTF
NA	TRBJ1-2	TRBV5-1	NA	TGCGCCAGCAGCTCCGGACAATATGGCTACACCTTC	CASSSGQYGYTF
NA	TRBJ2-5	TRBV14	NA	TGTGCCAGCAGCCAAGTCGGCAGGGCCCAAGAGACCCAGTACTTC	CASSQVGRAQETQYF
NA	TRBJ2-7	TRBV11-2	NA	TGTGCCAGCAGCCAATGGACAGTCGAGCAGTACTTC	CASSQWTVEQYF
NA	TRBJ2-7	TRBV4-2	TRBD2	TGTGCCAGCAGCCTTAGTAGCGGGAGTGGTGAGCAGTACTTC	CASSLSSGSGEQYF
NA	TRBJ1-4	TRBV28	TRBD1	TGTGCCAGCACTGCCCCCGGAGGGACAGATGAAAAACTGTTTTTT	CASTAPGGTDEKLFF
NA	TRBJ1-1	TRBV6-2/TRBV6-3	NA	TGTGCCAGCAGTTACCGTTCTGAAGCTTTCTTT	CASSYRSEAFF
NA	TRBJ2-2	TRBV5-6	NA	TGTGCCAGCAGCTTGGGACAGGACACCGGGGAGCTGTTTTTT	CASSLGQDTGELFF
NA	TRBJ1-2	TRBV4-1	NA	TGCGCCAGCAGCCATTCCGGGTCGGATGGCTACACCTTC	CASSHSGSDGYTF
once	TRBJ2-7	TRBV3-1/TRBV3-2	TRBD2	TGTGCCAGCACCTTCTCTCTAGCGGGAGGGTCCTACGAGCAGTACTTC	CASTFSLAGGSYEQYF
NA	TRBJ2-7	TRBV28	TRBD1	TGTGCCAGCAGTCCCATGGGACAGGGGGTCTACGAGCAGTACTTC	CASSPMGQGVYEQYF
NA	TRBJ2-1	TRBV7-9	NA	TGTGCCAGCAGCGCCCTAAGGAGAGCCTACAATGAGCAGTTCTTC	CASSALRRAYNEQFF
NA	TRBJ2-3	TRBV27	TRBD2	TGTGCCAGCAAACGCGGGGGGACTGGTGATACGCAGTATTTT	CASKRGGTGDTQYF